This T cell receptor (beta chain) was documented in a study of PD-1 blockade in classical Hodgkin lymphoma. Time point here: cycle 4 day 1 (C4D1), after about 6 weeks of nivolumab. Each patient experienced a relapse that followed autologous stem cell transplantation, and brentuximab vedotin exposure varied. Investigators obtained CD8+ T cells from thawed PBMCs by magnetic negative selection. The CDR3 totals 15 residues. In germline, CDR1 is MNHNY, CDR2 SVGAGI (reference sequence). Trimming shortened V by 3 bases and J by 3 bases, and 15 bases separated the two germline ends. Overall study results and limits: Diversity in CD4+ TCRs, unlike that measured in CD8+ TCRs, had risen significantly by C4D1. The repertoire differences lack a defined cause, possibly disease activity or prior therapy. Complete responders had baseline diversity similar to newly diagnosed patients. Newly diagnosed patients were reported to start with lower TCR diversity than healthy donors.

Details on this clone: Its specificity is not known.

The data were produced by immunoSEQ multiplex PCR, yet TCRdb's version contains in-frame clones alone and is incomplete. The table lists 9,500 to 12,000 clones, around 84% of them singletons, with under 45% in the top ten. The material was CD8+ T cells from blood, obtained before the fourth cycle of nivolumab. The TCR sequence derives from a human donor with classical Hodgkin lymphoma. The donor label of this sample is uncertain. The chain recombines TRBV6-6 with TRBJ2-7; D unresolved. CDR3 nucleotides: TGTGCCAGCAGTTATGGACCCACCGGGCTCTACGAGCAGTACTTC. Its protein product is CASSYGPTGLYEQYF.